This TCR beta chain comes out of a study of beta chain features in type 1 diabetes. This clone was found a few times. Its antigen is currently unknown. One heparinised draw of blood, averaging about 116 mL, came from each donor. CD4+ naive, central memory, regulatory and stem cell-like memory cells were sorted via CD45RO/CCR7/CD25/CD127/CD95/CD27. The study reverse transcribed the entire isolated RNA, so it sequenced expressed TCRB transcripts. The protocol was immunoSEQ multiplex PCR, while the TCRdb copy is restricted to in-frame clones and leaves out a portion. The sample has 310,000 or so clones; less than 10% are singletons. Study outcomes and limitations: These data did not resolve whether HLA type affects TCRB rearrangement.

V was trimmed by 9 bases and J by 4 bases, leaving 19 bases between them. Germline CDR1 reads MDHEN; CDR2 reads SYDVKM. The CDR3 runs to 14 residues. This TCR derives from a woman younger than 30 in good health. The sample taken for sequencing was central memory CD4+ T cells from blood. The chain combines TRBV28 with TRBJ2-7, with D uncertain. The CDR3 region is CASTRSERPYEQYF. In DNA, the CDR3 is TGTGCCAGTACGAGGAGCGAGAGGCCGTACGAGCAGTACTTC.